These 6 T cell receptor beta chains were all obtained from the same sample, sequenced in a study of radiotherapy plus CTLA-4 blockade in lung cancer. Clones were sequenced by immunoSEQ multiplex PCR, and TCRdb holds only the in-frame ones, with some missing. The sample contains about 64,000 clones, roughly 76% of which appear only once. Sample: peripheral blood, taken from a patient treated with radiotherapy plus ipilimumab. These receptors were obtained from a human donor with non-small cell lung cancer whose response to radiotherapy plus ipilimumab could not be evaluated.

This chain connects TRBV11-3 to TRBJ1-1, with no clear D. Germline CDR1 SGHNT, CDR2 YENEEA. The CDR3 is 14 residues long. The germline V and J ends were trimmed by 0 bases and 0 bases, with 5 bases remaining between them. Here the CDR3 reads CASSLDSVNTEAFF. The CDR3 DNA reads as TGTGCCAGCAGCTTAGATAGCGTGAACACTGAAGCTTTCTTT.

This clone was counted at least ten times. This chain uses TRBV7-2 with TRBJ1-3, with D possibly TRBD1 on 5 matching bases. This CDR3 contains 17 residues. Germline assignment: CDR1 SGHTA and CDR2 FQGNSA. Trimming removed 0 bases from V and 4 bases from J, with 16 bases in between. CDR3 sequence reads: CASSLAGGFWGGNTIYF. The CDR3 DNA is TGTGCCAGCAGCTTAGCCGGGGGGTTCTGGGGAGGAAACACCATATATTTT. The full variable domain, completed using reference TRBV7-2 and TRBJ1-3, is GAGVSQSPSNKVTEKGKDVELRCDPISGHTALYWYRQSLGQGLEFLIYFQGNSAPDKSGLPSDRFSAERTGGSVSTLTIQRTQQEDSAVYLCASSLAGGFWGGNTIYFGEGSWLTVV.

This rearrangement joins TRBV29-1 to TRBJ1-1, with TRBD1 as a possible D gene (6 bases). The CDR3 covers 13 residues. The germline V gene encodes CDR1 SQVTM and CDR2 ANQGSEA. The V end was cut by 4 bases, the J end by 1 base, with 10 bases between. The DNA for the CDR3 is TGCAGCGTTGCCCCCAGGGGGAACACTGAAGCTTTCTTT. Protein: CSVAPRGNTEAFF. The variable domain in full, completed from reference TRBV29-1 and TRBJ1-1, reads SAVISQKPSRDICQRGTSLTIQCQVDSQVTMMFWYRQQPGQSLTLIATANQGSEATYESGFVIDKFPISRPNLTFSTLTVSNMSPEDSSIYLCSVAPRGNTEAFFGQGTRLTVV.

This rearrangement joins TRBV18 to TRBJ1-1; TRBD1 agrees at 7 bases. The CDR3 consists of 13 residues. Germline assignment: CDR1 KGHSH and CDR2 LQKENI. With V trimmed by 5 bases and J by 7 bases, 7 bases remained unmatched. CDR3 DNA: TGTGCCAGCTCATCCGGACAGGTCCTTGAAGCTTTCTTT. It yields the protein CASSSGQVLEAFF.

The V gene is TRBV6-1, the J gene TRBJ2-1, with 9 bases fitting TRBD1. Germline assignment: CDR1 MNHNS and CDR2 SASEGT. The CDR3 spans 14 residues. Germline trimming cut 4 bases from V and 6 bases from J; bases unmatched to any gene: 4. The CDR3 reads CASSGGQGPNEQFF. CDR3 in DNA: TGTGCCAGCAGTGGGGGACAGGGACCCAATGAGCAGTTCTTC.

The rearrangement uses TRBV4-2 and TRBJ2-7; 10 positions agree with TRBD2. The CDR3 extends over 16 amino acids. Germline values: CDR1 LGHNA, CDR2 YNFKEQ. The V gene end was trimmed by 2 bases and the J gene end by 0 bases; junction bases not matched to a gene: 4. The CDR3 nucleotides are TGTGCCAGCAGCCAAACTGGACTAGCGGCCTCCTACGAGCAGTACTTC. Its protein product is CASSQTGLAASYEQYF.